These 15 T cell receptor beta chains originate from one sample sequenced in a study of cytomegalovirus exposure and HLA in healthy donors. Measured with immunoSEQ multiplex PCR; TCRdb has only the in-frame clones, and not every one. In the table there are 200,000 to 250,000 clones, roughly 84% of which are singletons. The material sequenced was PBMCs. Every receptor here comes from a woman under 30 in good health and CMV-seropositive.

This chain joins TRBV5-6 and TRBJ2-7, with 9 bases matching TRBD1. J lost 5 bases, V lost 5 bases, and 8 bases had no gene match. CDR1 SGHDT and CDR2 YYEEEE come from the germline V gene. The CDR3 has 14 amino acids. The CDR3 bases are TGTGCCAGCAGGCCCGGGACAGGGCCCCACGAGCAGTACTTC. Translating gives CASRPGTGPHEQYF. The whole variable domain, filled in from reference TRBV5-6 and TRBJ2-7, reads DAGVTQSPTHLIKTRGQQVTLRCSPKSGHDTVSWYQQALGQGPQFIFQYYEEEERQRGNFPDRFSGHQFPNYSSELNVNALLLGDSALYLCASRPGTGPHEQYFGPGTRLTVT.

Written as DNA, the CDR3 is TGCAGCGTTGCCCGGGGGGGGGCGAGTCCCACCGGGGAGCTGTTTTTT. This gives the protein CSVARGGASPTGELFF. This sequence joins TRBV29-1 and TRBJ2-2; 8 nucleotides align to TRBD2. Germline V gene sequence: CDR1 SQVTM, CDR2 ANQGSEA. This CDR3 comprises 16 residues. J was trimmed by 4 bases and V by 4 bases; bases with no gene match: 11.

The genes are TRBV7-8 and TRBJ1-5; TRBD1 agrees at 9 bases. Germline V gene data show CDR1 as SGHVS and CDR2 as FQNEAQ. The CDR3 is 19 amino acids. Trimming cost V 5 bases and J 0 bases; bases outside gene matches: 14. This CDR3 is CASSIGGQGGPYSNQPQHF. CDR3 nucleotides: TGTGCCAGCAGCATCGGGGGACAGGGTGGGCCCTATAGCAATCAGCCCCAGCATTTT.

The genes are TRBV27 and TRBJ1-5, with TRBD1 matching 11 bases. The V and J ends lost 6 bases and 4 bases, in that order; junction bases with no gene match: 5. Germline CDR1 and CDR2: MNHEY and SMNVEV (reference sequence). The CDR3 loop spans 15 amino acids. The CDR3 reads CASSYGQGANQPQHF. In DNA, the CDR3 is TGTGCCAGCAGCTACGGACAGGGGGCGAATCAGCCCCAGCATTTT.

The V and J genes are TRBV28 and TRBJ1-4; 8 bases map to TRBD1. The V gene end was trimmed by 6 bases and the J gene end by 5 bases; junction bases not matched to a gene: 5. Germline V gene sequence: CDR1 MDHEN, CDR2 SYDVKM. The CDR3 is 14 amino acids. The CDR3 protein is CASRGQGWNEKLFF. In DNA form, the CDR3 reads TGTGCCAGCAGAGGACAGGGATGGAATGAAAAACTGTTTTTT.

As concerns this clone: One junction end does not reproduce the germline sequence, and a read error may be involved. CDR3 sequence: CASSVDRVQPQHF. The CDR3 bases are TGTGCCAGTAGTGTAGACAGGGTCCAGCCCCAGCATTTT. The genes are TRBV19 and TRBJ1-5, with 7 bases matching TRBD1. CDR1 is LNHDA and CDR2 is SQIVND in the germline V gene (reference sequence). This CDR3 comprises 13 residues.

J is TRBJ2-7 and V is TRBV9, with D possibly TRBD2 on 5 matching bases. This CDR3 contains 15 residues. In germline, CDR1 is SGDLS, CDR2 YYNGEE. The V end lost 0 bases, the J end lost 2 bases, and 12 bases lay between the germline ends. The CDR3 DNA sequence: TGTGCCAGCAGCGTAGAGGGCGGGCCGACCTACGAGCAGTACTTC. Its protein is CASSVEGGPTYEQYF.

The CDR3: CASSPGTLSNYGYTF. The CDR3 nucleotides are TGTGCCAGCAGCCCAGGGACACTATCTAACTATGGCTACACCTTC. The rearrangement uses TRBV7-6 and TRBJ1-2, with a weak D call TRBD1 (6 bases). Germline V gene sequence: CDR1 SGHVS, CDR2 FNYEAQ. This CDR3 is 15 amino acids long. Deletions cut 5 bases from V and 0 bases from J, with 13 bases between.

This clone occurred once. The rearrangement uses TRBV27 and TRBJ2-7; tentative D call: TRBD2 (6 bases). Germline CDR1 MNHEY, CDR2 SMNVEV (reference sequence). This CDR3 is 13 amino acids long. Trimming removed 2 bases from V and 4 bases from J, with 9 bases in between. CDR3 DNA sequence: TGTGCCAGCAGTTTACTCGGGGGTTACGAGCAGTACTTC. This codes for CASSLLGGYEQYF.

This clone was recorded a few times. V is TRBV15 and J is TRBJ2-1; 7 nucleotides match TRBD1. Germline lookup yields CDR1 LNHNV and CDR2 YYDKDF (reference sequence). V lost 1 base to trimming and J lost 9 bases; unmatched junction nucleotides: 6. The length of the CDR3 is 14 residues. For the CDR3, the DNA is TGTGCCACCAGCAGAGGGAAGCAGGGGGTTGAGCAGTTCTTC. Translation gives CATSRGKQGVEQFF.

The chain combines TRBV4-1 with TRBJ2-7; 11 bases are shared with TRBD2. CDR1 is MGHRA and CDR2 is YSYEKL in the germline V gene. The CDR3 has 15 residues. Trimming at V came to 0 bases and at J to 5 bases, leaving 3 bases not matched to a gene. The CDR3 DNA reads TGCGCCAGCAGCCAAGAACCACTAGCGGGAGACGAGCAGTACTTC. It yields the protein CASSQEPLAGDEQYF.

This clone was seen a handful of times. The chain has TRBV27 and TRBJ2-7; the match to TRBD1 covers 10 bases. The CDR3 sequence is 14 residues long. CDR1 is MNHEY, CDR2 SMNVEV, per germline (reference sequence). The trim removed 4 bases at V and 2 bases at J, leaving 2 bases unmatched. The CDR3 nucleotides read TGTGCCAGCAGTTGGGGGACAGGGGCCTACGAGCAGTACTTC. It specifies CASSWGTGAYEQYF.

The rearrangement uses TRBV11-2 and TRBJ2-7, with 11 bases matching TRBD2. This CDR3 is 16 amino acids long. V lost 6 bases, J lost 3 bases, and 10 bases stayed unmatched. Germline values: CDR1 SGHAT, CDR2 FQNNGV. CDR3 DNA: TGTGCCAGCAGTACTAGCGGGAGCCCGTTAGTCTACGAGCAGTACTTC. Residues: CASSTSGSPLVYEQYF.

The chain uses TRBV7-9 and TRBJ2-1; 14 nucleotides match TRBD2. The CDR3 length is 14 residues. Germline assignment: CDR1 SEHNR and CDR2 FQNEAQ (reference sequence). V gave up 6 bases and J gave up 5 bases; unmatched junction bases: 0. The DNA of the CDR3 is TGTGCCAGCAGGGGACTAGCGGGGGACAATGAGCAGTTCTTC. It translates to CASRGLAGDNEQFF.

CDR3 nucleotide sequence: TGTGCCAGCAGCTTATTTACAGGTTTAGGTCGGGATGAAAAACTGTTTTTT. Protein sequence: CASSLFTGLGRDEKLFF. This chain uses TRBV11-2 with TRBJ1-4, with D tentatively TRBD1 (5 bases). Germline V gives CDR1 SGHAT, CDR2 FQNNGV. The V end lost 2 bases, the J end lost 6 bases, and 19 bases lay between the germline ends. The CDR3 totals 17 residues.